This TCR beta chain was captured by sequencing in a study of T cell responses to AZD1222 COVID-19 vaccine (dated by TCRdb to about 2021). With regard to the full study: AZD1222 recipients given second doses at about 4 weeks or at about 12 weeks were pooled, since spike-specific TCR depth and breadth were not found to differ between the two schedules. A total of 230 or so trial participants underwent TCR sequencing, of whom about 210 received two doses of AZD1222 and around 26 received two doses of the MenACWY control vaccine. Enrollment into the trials was organized by age into subgroups of 18-55, 56-69 and 70-plus years, and those subgroups contained around 150, 28 and 57 TCR-sequenced participants, respectively. Beyond this particular receptor, the publication reports: No day 14 peak-response samples were available, so repertoires were characterized only after the peak T cell response. The 56-69-year group was small, and its depth increase did not reach significance, likely because of low power. Conclusions about previously exposed vaccinees are limited, since just five to seven AZD1222 recipients were seropositive for SARS-CoV-2 at baseline. Reportedly, close to half of the unique spike-specific TCRs recognized epitopes lying outside the regions that are mutated in the B.1.351 and B.1.1.7 variants. Participants were mostly white British and included more females than males, and it was suggested by the authors that clonal diversity may have been underestimated. The whole spike protein was spanned by vaccine-associated CD4 TCRs, and dominant responses were seen in regions 160-218 and 743-854. After two AZD1222 doses, both the breadth and the depth of spike-specific TCRs were significantly higher than at day 0 and than in MenACWY recipients.

To note about this clone: Its antigen target is currently unknown. Base qualities are not at hand, and no much larger clone is one base apart.

The CDR3 regions of human TCRbeta chains were analyzed by immunosequencing. Processing in the source paper ran as follows. TCRs in the repertoires were matched against a reference library of SARS-CoV-2-specific TCRs that had been generated with the MIRA antigen-specificity platform. Breadth was defined as the fraction of unique TCRs that were SARS-CoV-2-associated, and depth was defined as the fraction of total T cells that were SARS-CoV-2-associated. Each spike-specific TCR was assigned to its reactive spike region and to a CD4 or CD8 class using the MIRA data. Log10-transformed breadth and depth values were compared by one-way ANOVA with Sidak's multiple comparisons tests. The immuneACCESS repertoire file appears here via TCRdb, limited to in-frame rearrangements. These files lack a portion of the clones; in checked studies, under half of the deficit traces to unresolved V genes, and the cause of the others is not known. V, J and clone size were drawn from that table, and D and trimming were deduced from the DNA. This sample holds fewer than 110,000 clones; 90% to 95% were observed only once. About 41% of the sample is held by the ten biggest clonotypes.

The time point label for this specimen denotes: baseline before first vaccination. The vaccinee samples were drawn from two UK trials, COV001 and COV002, one of which was a single-blind randomized controlled phase 2/3 trial testing AZD1222 (ChAdOx1 nCoV-19) in healthy adults. Trial participant PBMC samples were collected at day 0 and day 28 after the second dose for TCRbeta chain sequencing. This TCR derives from an adult in good health. Sequences were derived from peripheral blood, sampled on day 0 of AZD1222 vaccination.

The CDR3 reads CASNPLGIGTSNEQFF. At the DNA level, the sequence is TGTGCCAGCAATCCCCTAGGTATTGGGACTAGCAATGAGCAGTTCTTC. The chain is assembled from TRBV6-6 and TRBJ2-1; 8 bases in between match TRBD2. The CDR3, from cysteine to phenylalanine, totals 16 residues. Just the 48-base CDR3 DNA is kept, in frame starting at base 1. The germline V gene (reference sequence) specifies MNHNY as CDR1 and SVGAGI as CDR2. Ends trimmed: V by 7 bases, J by 6 bases; bases unmatched to a gene: 14.